A selection of T cell receptor beta chains follows, all from one sample in a study of blood T cell repertoires in COVID-19. The table came from immunoSEQ multiplex PCR; TCRdb's copy has only in-frame clones and leaves some out. The sample carries fewer than 250,000 clones, roughly four fifths recorded once. The sequenced material came from peripheral blood. The receptors derive from a woman between 45 and 65 years old with acute or convalescent COVID-19. The CDR3 runs from the conserved cysteine through the conserved F or W. The D gene is left open where the match is weak. The size field is filled for only some rows; it gives once, few, many or a size class.

d_gene	abundance	v_gene	j_gene	CDR3aa	CDR3nt
NA	NA	TRBV7-9	TRBJ1-1	CASSSTAVAFF	TGTGCCAGCAGCTCGACCGCGGTGGCTTTCTTT
NA	NA	TRBV30	TRBJ1-6	CAWGHLDNSPLHF	TGTGCCTGGGGACATTTAGATAATTCACCCCTCCACTTT
TRBD1	NA	TRBV4-3	TRBJ1-1	CASSQERQGLTEAFF	TGCGCCAGCAGCCAAGAAAGACAGGGTTTAACTGAAGCTTTCTTT
NA	NA	TRBV20-1	TRBJ2-3	CSAPDPAGQYF	TGCAGTGCACCAGACCCAGCAGGGCAGTATTTT
NA	NA	TRBV11-3	TRBJ2-5	CASSQTGTLRETQYF	TGTGCCAGCAGCCAAACCGGGACTCTTCGAGAGACCCAGTACTTC
TRBD1	NA	TRBV5-1	TRBJ2-7	CASRLARDRDYEQYF	TGCGCCAGCAGGCTGGCACGGGACAGGGACTACGAGCAGTACTTC
TRBD1	NA	TRBV27	TRBJ2-7	CASRRQGAGYEQYF	TGTGCCAGCAGGCGACAGGGGGCCGGCTACGAGCAGTACTTC
NA	NA	TRBV4-2	TRBJ2-7	CASSQAEGGPGDEQYF	TGTGCCAGCAGCCAAGCTGAGGGAGGGCCAGGGGACGAGCAGTACTTC
TRBD1	NA	TRBV7-9	TRBJ2-2	CASSYRGPNTGELFF	TGTGCCAGCAGCTACAGGGGACCGAACACCGGGGAGCTGTTTTTT
NA	NA	TRBV6-5	TRBJ1-3	CASSYGTSGNTIYF	TGTGCCAGCAGTTACGGGACTTCTGGAAACACCATATATTTT
TRBD1	NA	TRBV11-2	TRBJ2-7	CASSLPGQGGYEQYF	TGTGCCAGCAGCTTGCCGGGACAGGGGGGCTACGAGCAGTACTTC
TRBD1	NA	TRBV27	TRBJ1-1	CASITGGAAFF	TGTGCCAGCATTACAGGGGGCGCAGCTTTCTTT
TRBD1	NA	TRBV6-5	TRBJ2-1	CASRTGSDEQFF	TGTGCCAGCAGGACAGGGTCCGATGAGCAGTTCTTC
TRBD1	NA	TRBV27	TRBJ1-1	CASSPSGGTDTEAFF	TGTGCCAGCAGTCCGTCAGGGGGCACGGACACTGAAGCTTTCTTT
TRBD1	NA	TRBV19	TRBJ1-2	CASSTPGQGYGYTF	TGTGCCAGTAGTACACCGGGACAGGGATATGGCTACACCTTC
NA	NA	TRBV6-6	TRBJ2-7	CASSDRGASYEQYF	TGTGCCAGCAGTGACCGGGGGGCCTCCTACGAGCAGTACTTC
NA	NA	TRBV30	TRBJ2-5	CAWSVLTETQYF	TGTGCCTGGAGTGTACTAACAGAGACCCAGTACTTC
NA	NA	TRBV2	TRBJ2-1	CASKHDAYNEQFF	TGTGCCAGCAAACACGATGCCTACAATGAGCAGTTCTTC
TRBD1	NA	TRBV14	TRBJ2-5	CASSQHRGQETQYF	TGTGCCAGCAGCCAACACAGGGGTCAAGAGACCCAGTACTTC
NA	once	TRBV28	TRBJ1-1	CASSPRRNRDAFF	TGTGCCAGCTCTCCACGCCGCAACAGGGACGCTTTCTTT
TRBD2	few	TRBV4-1	TRBJ2-5	CASSHSAAGGPRETQYF	TGCGCCAGCAGTCATTCTGCAGCGGGAGGGCCTAGGGAGACCCAGTACTTC
TRBD2	few	TRBV24-1	TRBJ2-1	CATSGASGYNEQFF	TGTGCCACCAGTGGGGCTAGCGGGTACAATGAGCAGTTCTTC
NA	NA	TRBV3-1/TRBV3-2	TRBJ1-5	CASSQHPGSNQPQHF	TGCGCCAGCAGCCAACACCCGGGGAGCAATCAGCCCCAGCATTTT
NA	NA	TRBV7-2	TRBJ1-2	CASSQTTFRISNYGYTF	TGTGCCAGCAGCCAAACAACCTTCCGAATAAGTAACTATGGCTACACCTTC
NA	NA	TRBV28	TRBJ1-1	CASSLGGGDMNTEAFF	TGTGCCAGCAGTTTGGGGGGGGGAGACATGAACACTGAAGCTTTCTTT
TRBD2	NA	TRBV5-1	TRBJ2-3	CASSQGLAGVRADTQYF	TGCGCCAGCAGCCAGGGACTAGCGGGAGTGAGGGCAGATACGCAGTATTTT
TRBD2	NA	TRBV9	TRBJ2-1	CASSGAGTRSSYNEQFF	TGTGCCAGCAGCGGTGCCGGGACTAGAAGCTCCTACAATGAGCAGTTCTTC
TRBD2	few	TRBV6-1	TRBJ2-1	CASSEGLAPSEQFF	TGTGCCAGCAGTGAGGGACTAGCACCGAGTGAGCAGTTCTTC
TRBD1	NA	TRBV4-2	TRBJ1-1	CASSQNTGAETEAFF	TGTGCCAGCAGCCAAAATACAGGGGCAGAAACTGAAGCTTTCTTT
NA	NA	TRBV10-1	TRBJ2-5	CASSEGARGETQYF	TGCGCCAGCAGTGAGGGGGCTAGGGGAGAGACCCAGTACTTC
NA	NA	TRBV5-1	TRBJ1-1	CASSFLGGVNTEAFF	TGCGCCAGCAGCTTTCTCGGGGGGGTGAACACTGAAGCTTTCTTT
TRBD1	NA	TRBV18	TRBJ2-5	CASTRGTQETQYF	TGTGCCAGCACCAGGGGGACCCAAGAGACCCAGTACTTC
TRBD1	few	TRBV2	TRBJ1-3	CASGTAGNTIYF	TGTGCCAGCGGGACAGCGGGAAACACCATATATTTT
NA	NA	TRBV29-1	TRBJ1-1	CSVGLPGRYTEAFF	TGCAGCGTTGGCTTGCCAGGGCGGTACACTGAAGCTTTCTTT
TRBD1	NA	TRBV3-1/TRBV3-2	TRBJ2-1	CASSQSGTGERNEQFF	TGTGCCAGCAGCCAGTCCGGGACAGGGGAACGCAATGAGCAGTTCTTC
NA	NA	TRBV2	TRBJ1-6	CASSADRSGESPLHF	TGTGCCAGCAGCGCTGACAGGTCGGGCGAGTCACCCCTCCACTTT
TRBD1	NA	TRBV4-3	TRBJ2-5	CASSLNPTGKETQYF	TGCGCCAGCAGCCTTAACCCGACAGGGAAAGAGACCCAGTACTTC
TRBD1	NA	TRBV5-1	TRBJ1-2	CASSLPGQGYGYTF	TGCGCCAGCAGCTTACCGGGACAGGGTTATGGCTACACCTTC
NA	NA	TRBV11-1	TRBJ2-7	CASSEDSFYEQYF	TGTGCCAGCAGCGAGGACAGTTTCTACGAGCAGTACTTC
NA	NA	TRBV7-9	TRBJ2-7	CASSLGGNPHEQYF	TGTGCCAGCAGCTTAGGAGGGAACCCACACGAGCAGTACTTC
NA	NA	TRBV4-1	TRBJ1-1	CASSQGINSGTEAFF	TGCGCCAGCAGCCAAGGTATTAACTCGGGCACTGAAGCTTTCTTT
TRBD1	NA	TRBV3-1/TRBV3-2	TRBJ1-1	CASSPLSTGEFRAFF	TGTGCCAGCAGCCCCTTATCGACAGGGGAGTTTCGCGCTTTCTTT
TRBD1	NA	TRBV18	TRBJ1-1	CASSVDRGVDTEAFF	TGTGCCAGCTCAGTGGACAGGGGGGTCGACACTGAAGCTTTCTTT
TRBD1	NA	TRBV5-5	TRBJ1-1	CASSEDRDTEAFF	TGTGCCAGCAGCGAAGACAGGGACACTGAAGCTTTCTTT
TRBD2	NA	TRBV19	TRBJ2-1	CASSERTGGPFF	TGTGCCAGTAGTGAACGGACGGGGGGTCCGTTCTTC
NA	NA	TRBV14	TRBJ1-1	CASSPTLMNTEAFF	TGTGCCAGCAGCCCGACACTTATGAACACTGAAGCTTTCTTT
TRBD1	NA	TRBV11-1	TRBJ2-1	CASSPRTGGGEQFF	TGTGCCAGCAGCCCTCGGACAGGGGGTGGTGAGCAGTTCTTC
TRBD2	NA	TRBV27	TRBJ2-7	CASSWGREGDEQYF	TGTGCCAGCAGTTGGGGCAGGGAGGGTGACGAGCAGTACTTC
TRBD1	NA	TRBV28	TRBJ2-7	CASRRDRVNYEQYF	TGTGCCAGCAGACGCGACAGGGTTAACTACGAGCAGTACTTC
TRBD2	NA	TRBV2	TRBJ2-1	CASMSSSGSYNEQFF	TGTGCCAGCATGAGCTCTAGCGGCTCCTACAATGAGCAGTTCTTC
NA	NA	TRBV5-1	TRBJ1-1	CASSHWSPSIKAATEAFF	TGCGCCAGCAGCCACTGGTCCCCCTCTATTAAGGCGGCCACTGAAGCTTTCTTT
TRBD1	NA	TRBV27	TRBJ2-7	CASSRTGSYEQYF	TGTGCCAGCAGCCGGACAGGCTCCTACGAGCAGTACTTC
NA	few	TRBV5-1	TRBJ1-1	CASSSGNTEAFF	TGCGCCAGCAGTTCGGGTAACACTGAAGCTTTCTTT